The 10 T cell receptor beta chains in this list originate from one sample, sequenced in a study of blood T cells in healthy people across ages. A sample-barcoded 5' primer and a J-beta primer mix were used in a second PCR of about 6 to 11 cycles. A single record per CDR3 protein comes from TCRdb applying MiXCR to the 5' RACE reads. This sample yields 650,000 or so distinct CDR3 sequences, of which over 40% are seen a single time; about 13% belongs to the top ten. The sample was blood. The receptors here all came from a woman over 75 in good health.

This chain uses TRBV9 with TRBJ1-2; D call uncertain. The germline gives CDR1 SGDLS, CDR2 YYNGEE. Trimming shortened V by 0 bases and J by 6 bases, and 6 bases separated the two germline ends. This CDR3 contains 12 residues. The CDR3 protein is CASSVGWDGYTF. The CDR3 nucleotides read TGTGCCAGCAGCGTAGGGTGGGATGGCTACACCTTC. Together with reference TRBV9 and TRBJ1-2, the CDR3 gives the full variable domain: DSGVTQTPKHLITATGQRVTLRCSPRSGDLSVYWYQQSLDQGLQFLIQYYNGEERAKGNILERFSAQQFPDLHSELNLSSLELGDSALYFCASSVGWDGYTFGSGTRLTVV.

This clonotype was observed a handful of times. J is TRBJ1-2 and V is TRBV25-1; D is perhaps TRBD1 (6 bases). There are 16 residues in the CDR3. Trimming left V 1 base short and J 4 bases short, with 16 bases between. The germline CDR1 and CDR2 sequences are MGHDK and SYGVNS. The CDR3 nucleotides read TGTGCCAGCAGTGAATCTGGTGACGGGGGCCCCTATGGCTACACCTTC. This gives the protein CASSESGDGGPYGYTF.

This clonotype was observed a few times. The gene calls are TRBV12-3 or TRBV12-4 and TRBJ1-5; 11 bases match TRBD1. The CDR3 is 16 amino acids. With 6 bases clipped from V and 3 bases from J, the junction kept 7 bases outside the gene matches. The CDR3 reads CASSRRTGGTNQPQHF. The CDR3 DNA sequence: TGTGCCAGCAGCCGTCGGACAGGGGGCACCAATCAGCCCCAGCATTTT.

The V and J genes are TRBV28 and TRBJ2-5, with D possibly TRBD2 on 6 matching bases. From germline, CDR1 is MDHEN and CDR2 SYDVKM. This CDR3 region has 15 residues. The ends were cut back, 3 bases at V and 3 bases at J, with 14 bases in the middle. CDR3 region: CASSLTRKEKETQYF. DNA of the CDR3: TGTGCCAGCAGTTTGACTAGGAAGGAAAAAGAGACCCAGTACTTC.

On this clonotype: A clone one base away is much larger, so this may be a read error. The CDR3 loop reads CASSRWGLSGYTF. CDR3 sequence (DNA): TGTGCCAGCAGCCGATGGGGGCTGAGTGGCTACACCTTC. The V call is TRBV14, the J call TRBJ1-2; D is perhaps TRBD1 (6 bases). The length of the CDR3 is 13 residues. Germline V lookup: CDR1 SGHDN, CDR2 FVKESK. V dropped 4 bases and J dropped 7 bases, with 13 bases sitting between them.

V is TRBV29-1 and J is TRBJ2-1; TRBD1 matches 9 bases. V shed 3 bases, J shed 2 bases, and the junction held 2 bases outside the gene matches. This CDR3 spans 14 amino acids. Germline V CDR1 and CDR2: SQVTM, ANQGSEA. CDR3 sequence: CSVEYRGPYNEQFF. In DNA form, the CDR3 reads TGCAGCGTTGAGTACAGGGGGCCCTACAATGAGCAGTTCTTC.

The chain combines TRBV7-9 with TRBJ2-1; D is possibly TRBD1 (5 bases). The CDR3 length is 14 residues. V was clipped by 11 bases and J by 8 bases, with 22 bases between them. The germline V gene encodes CDR1 SEHNR and CDR2 FQNEAQ (reference sequence). CDR3 amino acids: CAYSPGPLRDEQFF. The CDR3 DNA reads as TGTGCCTATTCCCCAGGGCCCCTTCGGGATGAGCAGTTCTTC.

J is TRBJ2-7 and V is TRBV29-1; D gene unclear. CDR3 length equals 13 residues. V lost 4 bases and J 6 bases, leaving 16 bases between the germline ends. Germline CDR1 reads SQVTM; CDR2 reads ANQGSEA. CDR3 nucleotides: TGCAGCGTTGTTAAGGTCCCCAAATCCGAGCAGTACTTC. It specifies CSVVKVPKSEQYF.

The chain joins TRBV7-2 to TRBJ2-2, with D uncertain. Trimming removed 1 base at V and 6 bases at J, with 9 bases between. Germline V gives CDR1 SGHTA, CDR2 FQGNSA. The CDR3 has 14 amino acids. DNA of the CDR3: TGTGCCAGCAGCTTAGTCTGGCTAGCCGGGGAGCTGTTTTTT. It translates to CASSLVWLAGELFF.

The V call is TRBV10-2, the J call TRBJ2-5; no definite D call. The CDR3 totals 13 residues. V was pared by 6 bases and J by 7 bases, with 15 bases between. Per the germline V gene, CDR1 is WSHSY and CDR2 is SAAADI. CDR3 nucleotides: TGCGCCAGCAGCGACCAGCCGACTGTGACCCAGTACTTC. Protein product: CASSDQPTVTQYF.